Listed below are T cell receptor beta chains from one sample, sequenced in a study of blood T cells in healthy people across ages. One entry per CDR3 protein, called by TCRdb with MiXCR from the 5' RACE reads. Here the sample spans 700,000 or so distinct CDR3 sequences, approximately 22% being singletons. Sequenced: blood. The receptor set was obtained from a man in his sixties or seventies in good health. Each CDR3 is given with its conserved first and last residue. The D gene is left open where the match is weak. Only part of the rows carry a size: once, few, many, or a class if the clone is expanded.

D	J	V	size	DNA	CDR3
-	TRBJ2-5	TRBV6-5	-	TGTGCCAGCGTGACAGCCGTTCCAAGAGAGACCCAGTACTTC	CASVTAVPRETQYF
-	TRBJ2-2	TRBV20-1	-	TGCAGTGCTAGAGATCGGGGTAGGGGGAACACCGGGGAGCTGTTTTTT	CSARDRGRGNTGELFF
-	TRBJ2-1	TRBV15	few	TGTGCCACCAGCAGAGATAGACTGGGGTCTCTGGATGAGCAGTTCTTC	CATSRDRLGSLDEQFF
-	TRBJ2-5	TRBV20-1	few	TGCAGTGCTAGTTGGCTAGTGAGCCAAGAGACCCAGTACTTC	CSASWLVSQETQYF
-	TRBJ2-4	TRBV12-3/TRBV12-4	-	TGTGCCAGCAGGCCCTCTAGCGAATTAGCCAAAAACATTCAGTACTTC	CASRPSSELAKNIQYF
-	TRBJ2-3	TRBV5-1	-	TGCGCCAGCAGCTTGGCCTCTCTCCAGGGCTCAGATACGCAGTATTTT	CASSLASLQGSDTQYF
-	TRBJ1-2	TRBV19	few	TGTGCCAGCCACCCAGGGCGGGATGGTGGCGGCTACACCTTC	CASHPGRDGGGYTF
-	TRBJ2-2	TRBV6-6	once	TGTGCCAGCAGTTCCCCAAGCCGGACCACGGGCACCGGGGAGCTGTTTTTT	CASSSPSRTTGTGELFF
-	TRBJ1-2	TRBV20-1	-	TGCAGTGCTAGAGCCCATGACTATGGCTACACCTTC	CSARAHDYGYTF
-	TRBJ2-3	TRBV6-5	few	TGTGCCAGCAGTTACTCGATCGCCAGTGCCACAGATACGCAGTATTTT	CASSYSIASATDTQYF
-	TRBJ1-6	TRBV28	-	TGTGCCAGCAGGCCGGGAGCAAGAGTTTCACCCCTCCACTTT	CASRPGARVSPLHF
-	TRBJ2-7	TRBV7-2	once	TGTGCCAGCGGCTCCGACTGGACAGATAGAAGTGCGTACTTC	CASGSDWTDRSAYF
TRBD2	TRBJ2-4	TRBV7-8	few	TGTGCCAGCAGCAGACTAGCGGGGGAAAACATTCAGTACTTC	CASSRLAGENIQYF
-	TRBJ1-4	TRBV9	-	TGTGCCAGCAGCCCTCAACAGGCGTTAGCTAATGAAAAACTGTTTTTT	CASSPQQALANEKLFF
TRBD2	TRBJ2-5	TRBV20-1	few	TGCAGTGCTCGACTAGCGGCCCTCCAAGAGACCCAGTACTTC	CSARLAALQETQYF
-	TRBJ2-3	TRBV28	few	TGTGCCAGCGAGCGGAGACGCACAGATACGCAGTATTTT	CASERRRTDTQYF
-	TRBJ1-1	TRBV27	-	TGTGCCAGCAGTAGGGAGGGTGTCACTGAAGCTTTCTTT	CASSREGVTEAFF
TRBD1	TRBJ1-5	TRBV20-1	-	TGCAGTGCTAGAGCGCCAGGGGGAAGCAATCAGCCCCAGCATTTT	CSARAPGGSNQPQHF
TRBD1	TRBJ2-5	TRBV12-3/TRBV12-4	few	TGTGCCAGCAGCGGACAGGGGGCTGGAGAGACCCAGTACTTC	CASSGQGAGETQYF
-	TRBJ1-4	TRBV7-9	-	TGTGCCAGCAGCTTAGAGGGCGGGACAACTGAAAAACTGTTTTTT	CASSLEGGTTEKLFF